Below, 30 T cell receptor beta chains from the same sample are listed, as sequenced in a study of cytomegalovirus exposure and HLA in healthy donors. Primers for the PCR totalled 60 Vbeta and 13 Jbeta. Using immunoSEQ multiplex PCR, the repertoire was profiled, and TCRdb retains in-frame clones only, with some absent. Its table lists around 140,000 clones. The sequenced material came from PBMCs. These receptor sequences come from a woman between 40 and 50 years old in good health and CMV-seropositive.

The chain couples TRBV28 to TRBJ2-3; 10 bases are shared with TRBD2. The CDR3 length is 15 residues. CDR1 is MDHEN, CDR2 SYDVKM, per germline. The V and J ends lost 5 bases and 2 bases, in that order; junction bases with no gene match: 4. CDR3 protein: CASSKREGNTDTQYF. The CDR3 region has the DNA TGTGCCAGCAGTAAGCGGGAGGGGAACACAGATACGCAGTATTTT.

The chain carries TRBV28 and TRBJ1-3; D gene ambiguous. The germline V gene encodes CDR1 MDHEN and CDR2 SYDVKM. V shed 2 bases and J shed 5 bases, with 13 bases lying between them. This CDR3 contains 15 residues. In DNA form, the CDR3 reads TGTGCCAGCAGTTTAGAGCCACGGGAGAGAAACACCATATATTTT. It specifies CASSLEPRERNTIYF.

This rearrangement joins TRBV29-1 to TRBJ2-1; D might be TRBD2 (6 bases). The V gene's germline CDR1 is SQVTM and CDR2 ANQGSEA. Trimming took 6 bases from V and 7 from J, leaving 16 bases between them. The CDR3 is 13 residues long. Here the CDR3 DNA reads TGCAGCGTCCCAGGACTACCCGAAAATGAGCAGTTCTTC. As protein: CSVPGLPENEQFF.

This chain connects TRBV29-1 to TRBJ2-7; D is uncertain. The V and J ends lost 3 bases and 4 bases respectively, with 7 bases between them. CDR1 is SQVTM and CDR2 is ANQGSEA in the germline V gene. The CDR3 covers 11 residues. In DNA, the CDR3 is TGCAGCGTTGACGGAGAATACGAGCAGTACTTC. This translates into CSVDGEYEQYF.

The chain is built from TRBV5-4 and TRBJ2-5; 12 positions match TRBD2. Germline values: CDR1 SGHNT, CDR2 YYREEE (reference sequence). The CDR3 has 18 amino acids. Trimming took 3 bases from V and 2 from J; bases not matched to a gene: 11. The CDR3: CASSSRRASGRVQETQYF. CDR3 in DNA: TGTGCCAGCAGCTCCCGTAGGGCTAGCGGGAGGGTTCAAGAGACCCAGTACTTC. The whole variable domain, filled in from reference TRBV5-4 and TRBJ2-5, reads ETGVTQSPTHLIKTRGQQVTLRCSSQSGHNTVSWYQQALGQGPQFIFQYYREEENGRGNFPPRFSGLQFPNYSSELNVNALELDDSALYLCASSSRRASGRVQETQYFGPGTRLLVL.

This chain joins TRBV12-5 and TRBJ2-7, with a weak D call TRBD1 (6 bases). This CDR3 comprises 13 residues. Trimming pared 7 bases from V and 2 bases from J, leaving 12 bases between. The V gene's germline CDR1 is LGHNT and CDR2 FRNRAP. The chain's CDR3 is CASAPTGPYEQYF. For the CDR3, the DNA is TGTGCTAGTGCACCCACAGGGCCCTACGAGCAGTACTTC. The variable domain in full, completed from reference TRBV12-5 and TRBJ2-7, reads DARVTQTPRHKVTEMGQEVTMRCQPILGHNTVFWYRQTMMQGLELLAYFRNRAPLDDSGMPKDRFSAEMPDATLATLKIQPSEPRDSAVYFCASAPTGPYEQYFGPGTRLTVT.

The genes are TRBV5-5 and TRBJ1-2; D unresolved. Germline CDR1 is SGHKS and CDR2 is YYEKEE (reference sequence). V was shortened by 4 bases and J by 5 bases, with 9 bases between the two germline ends. The CDR3 runs 12 residues. The CDR3 DNA reads TGTGCCAGCAGCCTAGGGAGGTATGGCTACACCTTC. Amino acids: CASSLGRYGYTF.

The chain combines TRBV6-1 with TRBJ1-1; 7 bases are shared with TRBD1. The ends lost 4 bases at V and 3 bases at J; junction bases unmatched: 2. This CDR3 spans 13 amino acids. Germline values: CDR1 MNHNS, CDR2 SASEGT. The DNA for the CDR3 is TGTGCCAGCAGTGGGACAGGTTACACTGAAGCTTTCTTT. Translation gives CASSGTGYTEAFF.

V usage is TRBV5-1 and J usage is TRBJ2-5; 11 nucleotides match TRBD2. Trimming at V came to 6 bases and at J to 2 bases, leaving 3 bases not matched to a gene. Germline CDR1 reads SGHRS; CDR2 reads YFSETQ. This CDR3 is 14 amino acids long. Written as DNA, the CDR3 is TGCGCCAGCAATCTAGCGGGAGGTCAAGAGACCCAGTACTTC. It yields the protein CASNLAGGQETQYF.

The rearrangement uses TRBV7-9 and TRBJ2-1; 8 nucleotides align to TRBD1. CDR3 size: 15 residues. Per the germline V gene, CDR1 is SEHNR and CDR2 is FQNEAQ (reference sequence). V lost 5 bases to trimming and J lost 3 bases; unmatched junction nucleotides: 6. The CDR3 nucleotides read TGTGCCAGCAGCAAAGGACAGGGTTTCTACAATGAGCAGTTCTTC. It yields the protein CASSKGQGFYNEQFF.

The chain uses TRBV5-1 and TRBJ2-1; 16 bases match TRBD2. Trimming cost V 4 bases and J 10 bases; bases outside gene matches: 8. This CDR3 has 16 amino acids. Germline V gives CDR1 SGHRS, CDR2 YFSETQ. This chain's CDR3 is CASSLGLAGGGEEQFF. In DNA form, the CDR3 reads TGCGCCAGCAGCCTGGGACTAGCGGGAGGGGGGGAGGAGCAGTTCTTC.

The chain links TRBV6-1 to TRBJ2-7; D is unresolved. The CDR3 runs to 11 residues. The germline V and J ends were trimmed by 4 bases and 3 bases, with 4 bases remaining between them. Germline CDR1 MNHNS, CDR2 SASEGT. In DNA form, the CDR3 reads TGTGCCAGCAGTGGTCTCTACGAGCAGTACTTC. Amino acids: CASSGLYEQYF.

V is TRBV9 and J is TRBJ2-1; 11 positions match TRBD2. Germline CDR1 SGDLS, CDR2 YYNGEE. The CDR3 has 16 amino acids. J lost 5 bases, V lost 4 bases, and 8 bases had no gene match. This CDR3 reads CASSPQTSGIDNEQFF. CDR3 sequence (DNA): TGTGCCAGCAGCCCTCAGACTAGCGGGATAGACAATGAGCAGTTCTTC.

The rearrangement uses TRBV7-2 and TRBJ2-7, with TRBD1 identical over 7 bases. The junction had 5 bases not matched to a gene; V was cut back by 6 bases and J by 3 bases. This CDR3 region has 13 residues. CDR1 is SGHTA, CDR2 FQGNSA, per germline. The CDR3 coding sequence is TGTGCCAGCAGGAAGACAGGGAGCTACGAGCAGTACTTC. It codes for CASRKTGSYEQYF.

This chain links TRBV7-9 with TRBJ1-4, with a possible D match to TRBD1 (6 bases). This CDR3 is built from 14 residues. With 6 bases removed from V and 7 bases from J, the gap between germline ends came to 15 bases. CDR1 is SEHNR, CDR2 FQNEAQ, per germline (reference sequence). The DNA of the CDR3 is TGTGCCAGCAGTCCAACAGGGAGTCGTGAAAAACTGTTTTTT. Encoded protein: CASSPTGSREKLFF.

V and J are TRBV6-1 and TRBJ2-1, with TRBD2 identical over 9 bases. Germline assignment: CDR1 MNHNS and CDR2 SASEGT. Germline trimming cut 6 bases from V and 4 bases from J; bases unmatched to any gene: 7. This CDR3 is built from 15 residues. CDR3 DNA: TGTGCCAGCAGACTCGAGACTAGCGGATACAATGAGCAGTTCTTC. Translating gives CASRLETSGYNEQFF.

This chain connects TRBV4-3 to TRBJ2-2; a possible D gene is TRBD2 (6 bases). The CDR3 sequence is 17 residues long. Germline lookup yields CDR1 LGHNA and CDR2 YSLEER. Trimming cost V 2 bases and J 1 base, with 14 bases left between them. The DNA for the CDR3 is TGCGCCAGCAGCCAAAGTTCCGGGACTCGGAACACCGGGGAGCTGTTTTTT. Protein sequence: CASSQSSGTRNTGELFF.

The genes are TRBV28 and TRBJ2-6; 8 nucleotides line up with TRBD1. The CDR3 consists of 19 residues. The germline V gene has CDR1 MDHEN and CDR2 SYDVKM. Trimming removed 3 bases from V and 0 bases from J; junction bases left unmatched: 10. The CDR3 protein is CASSLYLNRGFSGANVLTF. The CDR3 DNA sequence: TGTGCCAGCAGTTTGTACCTAAACAGGGGGTTCTCTGGGGCCAACGTCCTGACTTTC.

This chain joins TRBV7-9 and TRBJ1-1; 8 bases align to TRBD1. This CDR3 contains 15 residues. J gave up 1 base and V 5 bases, and 6 bases lay outside the gene matches. Germline assignment: CDR1 SEHNR and CDR2 FQNEAQ (reference sequence). Here the CDR3 DNA reads TGTGCCAGCAGCACGGAGGACAGGGCGAACACTGAAGCTTTCTTT. It yields the protein CASSTEDRANTEAFF.

The rearrangement links TRBV6-1 to TRBJ1-4; D gene unclear. V was trimmed by 11 bases and J by 7 bases, leaving 14 bases between them. The germline CDR1 and CDR2 sequences are MNHNS and SASEGT. This CDR3 contains 12 residues. CDR3 coding DNA: TGTGCCTCTAGGTGGAGATTTGAAAAACTGTTTTTT. As protein: CASRWRFEKLFF.

The CDR3 region is CASSYYIAGGAYEQYF. CDR3 DNA sequence: TGTGCCAGCAGTTACTATATAGCGGGAGGGGCCTACGAGCAGTACTTC. The V gene is TRBV6-5, the J gene TRBJ2-5; TRBD2 aligns across 11 bases. Gene TRBJ2-7 matches the end of the DNA better, so the J call may be wrong. The V gene's germline CDR1 is MNHEY and CDR2 SVGAGI. The length of the CDR3 is 16 residues.

CDR3 residues: CASSPTSSNEQFF. As DNA, the CDR3 is TGTGCCAGCAGCCCCACCTCCAGTAATGAGCAGTTCTTC. This chain connects TRBV7-9 to TRBJ2-1; unclear D gene. The CDR3 has 13 amino acids. V lost 5 bases, J lost 7 bases, and 12 bases lay in between. Germline V gene lookup returns CDR1 SEHNR and CDR2 FQNEAQ (reference sequence). The full variable domain, rest sourced from reference TRBV7-9 and TRBJ2-1, is DTGVSQNPRHKITKRGQNVTFRCDPISEHNRLYWYRQTLGQGPEFLTYFQNEAQLEKSRLLSDRFSAERPKGSFSTLEIQRTEQGDSAMYLCASSPTSSNEQFFGPGTRLTVL.

CDR3 DNA: TGTGCCAGCAGCCAAGCTTCCCGAGGAGGCTACACCTTC. Translated, it gives CASSQASRGGYTF. The V and J genes are TRBV14 and TRBJ1-2; D is uncertain. Trimming stripped 1 base from V and 8 bases from J, with 11 bases between. CDR1 SGHDN and CDR2 FVKESK come from the germline V gene. The CDR3 runs to 13 residues.

The chain couples TRBV19 to TRBJ2-7, with 7 bases fitting TRBD1. Gene TRBJ2-1 matches the end of the DNA better, so the J call may be wrong. The CDR3 is 14 amino acids. Looked up from germline, CDR1 is LNHDA and CDR2 is SQIVND (reference sequence). The CDR3 nucleotides are TGTGCCAGTAGTATAGGGACAGGAACCTACGAGCAGTTCTTC. Its protein is CASSIGTGTYEQFF.

V and J are TRBV9 and TRBJ2-1, with TRBD2 matching over 9 bases. CDR3 length equals 16 residues. V lost 0 bases, J lost 4 bases, and 5 bases stayed unmatched. Germline CDR1 SGDLS, CDR2 YYNGEE. The CDR3 DNA sequence: TGTGCCAGCAGCGTAGGGGCGGGAGGGGGATACAATGAGCAGTTCTTC. Its protein is CASSVGAGGGYNEQFF.

V and J are TRBV18 and TRBJ1-5; 7 bases fit TRBD1. From germline, CDR1 is KGHSH and CDR2 LQKENI. The CDR3 contains 15 residues. With 5 bases clipped from V and 7 bases from J, the junction kept 11 bases outside the gene matches. The CDR3 sequence is CASSVRQGRDQPQHF. CDR3 nucleotides: TGTGCCAGCTCAGTCAGACAGGGAAGGGACCAGCCCCAGCATTTT.

The chain recombines TRBV7-8 with TRBJ2-5; 11 nucleotides match TRBD2. The CDR3 sequence is 16 residues long. With 1 base clipped from V and 5 bases from J, the junction kept 6 bases outside the gene matches. Per germline, CDR1 SGHVS and CDR2 FQNEAQ. CDR3 sequence reads: CASSLGGSGRGETQYF. The CDR3 nucleotides are TGTGCCAGCAGCTTAGGTGGTAGCGGGAGGGGGGAGACCCAGTACTTC.

The chain couples TRBV19 to TRBJ2-3; 9 bases are a match to TRBD2. Germline loops: CDR1 LNHDA, CDR2 SQIVND (reference sequence). There are 20 residues in the CDR3. V gave up 2 bases and J gave up 1 base; unmatched junction bases: 16. The CDR3 nucleotides read TGTGCCAGTAGTATAAGATTAGCGGGAGAACCCTTTTTTGGCACAGATACGCAGTATTTT. Residues: CASSIRLAGEPFFGTDTQYF. Filled out from reference TRBV19 and TRBJ2-3, the complete variable domain reads DGGITQSPKYLFRKEGQNVTLSCEQNLNHDAMYWYRQDPGQGLRLIYYSQIVNDFQKGDIAEGYSVSREKKESFPLTVTSAQKNPTAFYLCASSIRLAGEPFFGTDTQYFGPGTRLTVL.

The chain employs TRBV5-1 and TRBJ2-3, with D tentatively TRBD1 (7 bases). V was shortened by 0 bases and J by 2 bases, with 13 bases between the two germline ends. This CDR3 region has 16 residues. Germline V gene data show CDR1 as SGHRS and CDR2 as YFSETQ. The CDR3 loop reads CASSLEAGGNTDTQYF. Written as DNA, the CDR3 is TGCGCCAGCAGCTTGGAGGCAGGGGGGAACACAGATACGCAGTATTTT.

A note on this clone: Other nucleotide sequences in the sample specify the same CDR3. The V call is TRBV9, the J call TRBJ2-2; 7 bases match TRBD2. The length of the CDR3 is 15 residues. V shed 2 bases and J 4 bases; nucleotides not matched to a gene: 5. The germline CDR1 and CDR2 sequences are SGDLS and YYNGEE. The CDR3 reads CASSVWGGSTGELFF. CDR3 coding DNA: TGTGCCAGCAGCGTCTGGGGGGGGTCCACCGGGGAGCTGTTTTTT.